This T cell receptor beta chain comes out of a study of cytomegalovirus exposure and HLA in healthy donors. Broader study findings: The listing of 150 or so TCR beta chains classed them as cytomegalovirus-associated. A later analysis found most CMV-associated TCR beta chains apparently HLA-restricted.

A word on this clone: What it binds is unknown.

This CDR3 comprises 13 residues. Germline loops: CDR1 SEHNR, CDR2 FQNEAQ (reference sequence). V was pared by 3 bases and J by 6 bases, with 4 bases of the junction left unmatched. The PCR ran on 60 Vbeta and 13 Jbeta primers. TCRdb keeps only in-frame clones here, not all; method: immunoSEQ multiplex PCR. The sample contains tens of thousands of clones, about 70% of which appear only once. V gene TRBV7-9 combines with J gene TRBJ1-1; 7 bases are shared with TRBD1. The source of this sequence is a male donor in good health and CMV-seropositive. The sample consisted of PBMCs. CDR3 in amino acids: CASSFTGDAEAFF. The CDR3, as DNA: TGTGCCAGCAGCTTTACAGGGGACGCTGAAGCTTTCTTT.